The source of this T cell receptor (beta chain) is a study of blood T cell repertoires in COVID-19. Whole-study context: Some COVID-19 samples were acute and others convalescent; all came from the United States, Italy and Spain.

This CDR3 spans 14 amino acids. V dropped 0 bases and J dropped 1 base, with 7 bases sitting between them. Germline CDR1 reads LGHNA; CDR2 reads YSLEER. This clone has only a few counts. Using immunoSEQ multiplex PCR, the repertoire was profiled, and TCRdb retains in-frame clones only, with some absent. The sample includes more than 110,000 clones, about four fifths of them seen just once. Input material: peripheral blood. The chain recombines TRBV4-3 with TRBJ2-7, with no clear D. This clonotype was obtained from an elderly man with acute or convalescent COVID-19. CDR3 amino acids: CASSQDRMSYEQYF. DNA of the CDR3: TGCGCCAGCAGCCAAGATAGAATGTCCTACGAGCAGTACTTC.